These 26 T cell receptor beta chains originate from one sample sequenced in a study of neoadjuvant anti-PD-1 for oral cavity cancer. Sequenced by immunoSEQ multiplex PCR; TCRdb stores in-frame clones only, minus some. The profile shows under 10,000 clones, roughly 70% of them singletons. The material sequenced was tumor tissue, taken before nivolumab (anti-PD-1) treatment. The receptor set was obtained from a person aged 35-79 years with oral cavity squamous cell carcinoma.

The chain is built from TRBV7-9 and TRBJ1-1; TRBD1 is a possible D gene (6 bases). The CDR3 extends over 13 amino acids. V lost 2 bases, J lost 4 bases, and 8 bases lay in between. CDR1 is SEHNR and CDR2 is FQNEAQ in the germline V gene (reference sequence). The chain's CDR3 is CASSLQGSTEAFF. The CDR3, as DNA: TGTGCCAGCAGCTTACAGGGGAGCACTGAAGCTTTCTTT.

The CDR3 DNA is TGTGCCAGCAGCGCGGCGCAGGGGGGGACTGAAGCTTTCTTT. Translated: CASSAAQGGTEAFF. The rearrangement joins TRBV14 to TRBJ1-1; TRBD1 aligns across 7 bases. This CDR3 contains 14 residues. Germline CDR1 is SGHDN and CDR2 is FVKESK. With 5 bases clipped from V and 5 bases from J, the junction kept 8 bases outside the gene matches.

This clone was counted between two and nine times. This chain uses TRBV5-1 with TRBJ2-7; no reliable D call. From germline, CDR1 is SGHRS and CDR2 YFSETQ. The CDR3 totals 14 residues. Trimming shortened V by 2 bases and J by 1 base, and 10 bases separated the two germline ends. CDR3 region: CASSLSWVSYEQYF. CDR3 in DNA: TGCGCCAGCAGCTTATCTTGGGTATCCTACGAGCAGTACTTC.

The V call is TRBV6-5, the J call TRBJ2-7, with D unclear. The CDR3 is 15 residues long. Per germline, CDR1 MNHEY and CDR2 SVGAGI. The ends were cut back, 6 bases at V and 3 bases at J, with 18 bases in the middle. The CDR3 nucleotides read TGTGCCAGCAGCAAAGACGGGTCCCAATTCTACGAGCAGTACTTC. Residues: CASSKDGSQFYEQYF.

This clone has a handful of counts. This sequence joins TRBV4-1 and TRBJ2-7, with D tentatively TRBD1 (6 bases). The germline V and J ends were trimmed by 1 base and 3 bases, with 7 bases remaining between them. In germline, CDR1 is MGHRA, CDR2 YSYEKL. The CDR3 length is 13 residues. The CDR3 reads CASSQGTVYEQYF. CDR3 nucleotides: TGCGCCAGCAGCCAAGGGACAGTCTACGAGCAGTACTTC.

The genes are TRBV7-9 and TRBJ1-1; D not resolved. This CDR3 contains 16 residues. V was clipped by 5 bases and J by 1 base, with 17 bases between them. Per the germline V gene, CDR1 is SEHNR and CDR2 is FQNEAQ (reference sequence). As DNA, the CDR3 is TGTGCCAGCAGCCCAAAGGTCAACCGAAAGAACACTGAAGCTTTCTTT. Amino acids: CASSPKVNRKNTEAFF.

There are a few counts of this clone. The V and J genes are TRBV29-1 and TRBJ2-7, with D possibly being TRBD1 (6 bases). Trimming removed 5 bases from V and 2 bases from J, with 10 bases in between. This CDR3 has 12 residues. Germline V gives CDR1 SQVTM, CDR2 ANQGSEA. CDR3 protein: CSVTGYPYEQYF. The CDR3, as DNA: TGCAGCGTTACAGGGTACCCCTACGAGCAGTACTTC.

This chain joins TRBV4-1 and TRBJ2-1; 7 bases are a match to TRBD2. Trimming took 0 bases from V and 6 from J; bases not matched to a gene: 11. CDR1 and CDR2 from the germline V gene are MGHRA and YSYEKL. This CDR3 has 17 amino acids. The CDR3, as DNA: TGCGCCAGCAGCCAAGAAGTAACGCTAGCGGCCCTCAATGAGCAGTTCTTC. Amino acid sequence: CASSQEVTLAALNEQFF.

V gene TRBV29-1 combines with J gene TRBJ1-1, with 7 positions matching TRBD1. The V segment lost 7 bases and the J segment 5 bases; nucleotides outside the gene matches: 16. Germline assignment: CDR1 SQVTM and CDR2 ANQGSEA. The CDR3 has 15 amino acids. The CDR3 is CSAAGTVSSTTEAFF. The CDR3 coding sequence is TGCAGCGCCGCCGGGACAGTTAGCAGTACTACTGAAGCTTTCTTT.

CDR3 residues: CASSLGGGSGYTF. The CDR3 DNA reads TGCGCCAGCAGCTTGGGCGGTGGGTCTGGCTACACCTTC. The J gene is TRBJ1-2, the V gene TRBV5-1; unclear D gene. Looked up from germline, CDR1 is SGHRS and CDR2 is YFSETQ. V lost 0 bases and J lost 7, with 10 bases in between. The CDR3 has 13 amino acids.

The rearrangement links TRBV19 to TRBJ2-5; D is uncertain. The CDR3 length is 12 residues. Trimming stripped 4 bases from V and 5 bases from J, with 8 bases between. Germline V gives CDR1 LNHDA, CDR2 SQIVND (reference sequence). In DNA, the CDR3 is TGTGCCAGTAGTACCGGCCGGGAGACCCAGTACTTC. This gives the protein CASSTGRETQYF.

The CDR3 region has the DNA TGTGCCAGCAGTTTCCCAGGGTACGCTGAAGCTTTCTTT. Its translation: CASSFPGYAEAFF. The gene calls are TRBV6-5 and TRBJ1-1; the D gene is possibly TRBD1 (5 bases). In germline, CDR1 is MNHEY, CDR2 SVGAGI. This CDR3 is built from 13 residues. V was cut by 4 bases and J by 6 bases, with 12 bases left in between.

V usage is TRBV25-1 and J usage is TRBJ2-5, with a weak D call TRBD2 (5 bases). The CDR3 spans 14 residues. Germline V gene lookup returns CDR1 MGHDK and CDR2 SYGVNS. The V gene lost 3 bases and the J gene lost 4 bases, with 12 bases spanning the gap. The CDR3 DNA reads TGTGCCAGCAGTGACCGGCTAGCCGCAGAGACCCAGTACTTC. Translated: CASSDRLAAETQYF.

This chain links TRBV18 with TRBJ1-1; D unresolved. Trimming pared 1 base from V and 1 base from J, leaving 4 bases between. The CDR3 runs 13 residues. Per germline, CDR1 KGHSH and CDR2 LQKENI. The CDR3 spells CASSPLQNTEAFF. Written as DNA, the CDR3 is TGTGCCAGCTCACCACTGCAGAACACTGAAGCTTTCTTT. The variable domain in full, with the rest retrieved from reference TRBV18 and TRBJ1-1, is NAGVMQNPRHLVRRRGQEARLRCSPMKGHSHVYWYRQLPEEGLKFMVYLQKENIIDESGMPKERFSAEFPKEGPSILRIQQVVRGDSAAYFCASSPLQNTEAFFGQGTRLTVV.

The chain has TRBV18 and TRBJ1-2, with a tentative D call TRBD1 (6 bases). From germline, CDR1 is KGHSH and CDR2 LQKENI. With 0 bases removed from V and 6 bases from J, the gap between germline ends came to 14 bases. This CDR3 is 15 amino acids long. The CDR3 protein is CASSPPGWGHDGYTF. The CDR3 coding sequence is TGTGCCAGCTCACCACCCGGATGGGGGCATGATGGCTACACCTTC. The full variable domain, with the rest looked up from reference TRBV18 and TRBJ1-2, is NAGVMQNPRHLVRRRGQEARLRCSPMKGHSHVYWYRQLPEEGLKFMVYLQKENIIDESGMPKERFSAEFPKEGPSILRIQQVVRGDSAAYFCASSPPGWGHDGYTFGSGTRLTVV.

The V gene is TRBV7-3, the J gene TRBJ1-2; D unclear. This CDR3 is 15 amino acids long. The germline V gene has CDR1 SGHTA and CDR2 FQGTGA. V was shortened by 2 bases and J by 4 bases, with 14 bases between the two germline ends. The CDR3, as DNA: TGTGCCAGCAGCTTAGGGGTGGCAGGTGGCTATGGCTACACCTTC. Its translation: CASSLGVAGGYGYTF.

This clone has more than one count but fewer than ten. J is TRBJ1-1 and V is TRBV5-4, with D hard to call. Germline values: CDR1 SGHNT, CDR2 YYREEE (reference sequence). This CDR3 is built from 13 residues. Trimming left V 0 bases short and J 0 bases short, with 3 bases between. CDR3 sequence reads: CASSLEVNTEAFF. The CDR3 nucleotides read TGTGCCAGCAGCTTGGAGGTGAACACTGAAGCTTTCTTT.

The chain couples TRBV6-1 to TRBJ1-4; 10 nucleotides match TRBD1. V lost 2 bases and J lost 6; bases outside the gene matches: 3. The CDR3 extends over 15 amino acids. CDR1 is MNHNS, CDR2 SASEGT, per germline. Here the CDR3 reads CASSETGTGDEKLFF. CDR3 in DNA: TGTGCCAGCAGTGAAACCGGGACAGGGGATGAAAAACTGTTTTTT.

This chain joins TRBV28 and TRBJ1-1; 7 bases align to TRBD1. The CDR3 extends over 16 amino acids. Germline V gene data show CDR1 as MDHEN and CDR2 as SYDVKM. With 5 bases clipped from V and 5 bases from J, the junction kept 14 bases outside the gene matches. In DNA form, the CDR3 reads TGTGCCAGCAGTCCCGGCGGAGGGGGCGTTTATACTGAAGCTTTCTTT. This translates into CASSPGGGGVYTEAFF.

This clone was detected a few times. The V call is TRBV5-4, the J call TRBJ1-2; the D is unclear. CDR3 size: 15 residues. Germline CDR1 SGHNT, CDR2 YYREEE (reference sequence). V lost 0 bases and J lost 5, with 14 bases in between. Here the CDR3 reads CASSLAGVIGYGYTF. The DNA of the CDR3 is TGTGCCAGCAGCTTGGCCGGGGTAATCGGATATGGCTACACCTTC.

This rearrangement joins TRBV7-9 to TRBJ1-1; 7 nucleotides align to TRBD1. The V gene's germline CDR1 is SEHNR and CDR2 FQNEAQ (reference sequence). The trim removed 5 bases at V and 5 bases at J, leaving 5 bases unmatched. The CDR3 has 13 residues. The CDR3 nucleotides are TGTGCCAGCAGCCGGACAGGTGGAACTGAAGCTTTCTTT. It is translated as CASSRTGGTEAFF. Together with reference TRBV7-9 and TRBJ1-1, the CDR3 gives the full variable domain: DTGVSQNPRHKITKRGQNVTFRCDPISEHNRLYWYRQTLGQGPEFLTYFQNEAQLEKSRLLSDRFSAERPKGSFSTLEIQRTEQGDSAMYLCASSRTGGTEAFFGQGTRLTVV.

J is TRBJ2-5 and V is TRBV19; no clear D gene. CDR3 size: 13 residues. CDR1 is LNHDA, CDR2 SQIVND, per germline (reference sequence). With 5 bases removed from V and 1 base from J, the gap between germline ends came to 8 bases. This CDR3 reads CASSSAVQETQYF. As DNA, the CDR3 is TGTGCCAGTAGTTCGGCAGTCCAAGAGACCCAGTACTTC.

The chain is built from TRBV28 and TRBJ2-1; 7 bases align to TRBD2. V lost 6 bases to trimming and J lost 0 bases; unmatched junction nucleotides: 11. In germline, CDR1 is MDHEN, CDR2 SYDVKM. This CDR3 has 17 residues. CDR3: CASSRRSSGGSYNEQFF. The CDR3 DNA reads TGTGCCAGCAGCCGACGTTCTAGCGGAGGCTCCTACAATGAGCAGTTCTTC.

As regards this clone: Relative to the germline gene, one junction end is altered; a read error may explain this. Written as DNA, the CDR3 is TGTGCCAGCAGCGCGACAGGCCTCCCCTTC. This gives the protein CASSATGLPF. The chain employs TRBV7-9 and TRBJ1-2, with D maybe TRBD1 (6 bases). The CDR3 contains 10 residues. Germline-derived CDR1 and CDR2 are SEHNR and FQNEAQ (reference sequence).

The CDR3 loop is CASSVAPRTGTYNEQFF. The DNA for the CDR3 is TGTGCCAGCAGCGTAGCTCCCAGGACAGGGACCTACAATGAGCAGTTCTTC. The J gene is TRBJ2-1, the V gene TRBV9, with 8 positions matching TRBD1. V gave up 0 bases and J gave up 2 bases; unmatched junction bases: 7. Germline V gene data show CDR1 as SGDLS and CDR2 as YYNGEE. The CDR3 is 17 residues long.

The J gene is TRBJ1-1, the V gene TRBV20-1; the D is unclear. The CDR3 contains 11 residues. The germline V gene encodes CDR1 DFQATT and CDR2 SNEGSKA (reference sequence). V was shortened by 5 bases and J by 1 base, with 5 bases between the two germline ends. The CDR3 sequence is CSALPNTEAFF. The CDR3 region has the DNA TGCAGTGCTCTTCCGAACACTGAAGCTTTCTTT.